This T cell receptor beta chain was identified during a study of T-cell memory formation after mild COVID-19. Study summary: Across donors, TCR clusters were largely donor specific.

TCRdb re-derived calls from the 5' RACE reads in MiXCR, one entry per CDR3 protein. The sample has a few hundred thousand distinct CDR3 sequences, about 13% seen once. The CDR3 length is 16 residues. Trimming took 5 bases from V and 5 from J, leaving 20 bases between them. In germline, CDR1 is SEHNR, CDR2 FQNEAQ (reference sequence). The gene calls are TRBV7-9 and TRBJ2-3; D is uncertain. The receptor's source is a man aged 18 to 35 who had mild COVID-19 (a few samples of this study predate the infection). Cell type and time point are not known. Sequencing was carried out using PBMCs or a T cell subset sorted from them (not recorded which). CDR3 amino acids: CASSRNRAGSGDTQYF. CDR3 sequence (DNA): TGTGCCAGCAGCCGCAACAGAGCTGGGTCGGGAGATACGCAGTATTTT.